The rows below give T cell receptor beta chains drawn from one sample of a study of cytomegalovirus exposure and HLA in healthy donors. Generated by immunoSEQ multiplex PCR, the TCRdb table keeps only in-frame clones and is missing some. Among around 120,000 clones listed, around 83% were seen once. Sample: PBMCs. The receptors come from a girl aged 2 to 10 in good health and CMV-seronegative. Each CDR3 is given with its conserved first and last residue. The order of the fields is D gene, clone size, J gene, V gene, CDR3 DNA, CDR3 protein. The D gene is left open where the match is weak. Part of the rows lack a size; the others show once, few, many or a class for expanded clones.

d_call: TRBD1
clone_size: -
j_call: TRBJ1-2
v_call: TRBV29-1
cdr3_nt: TGCAGCGTTAACCCCGGGACAGACTATGGCTACACCTTC
cdr3_aa: CSVNPGTDYGYTF

d_call: TRBD1
clone_size: once
j_call: TRBJ2-7
v_call: TRBV19
cdr3_nt: TGTGCCAGTAGTGCTGGGACAGGGGGCTACGAGCAGTACTTC
cdr3_aa: CASSAGTGGYEQYF

d_call: TRBD1
clone_size: -
j_call: TRBJ1-5
v_call: TRBV30
cdr3_nt: TGTGCCTGGAGTTGGACAGGGACCAATCAGCCCCAGCATTTT
cdr3_aa: CAWSWTGTNQPQHF

d_call: -
clone_size: -
j_call: TRBJ2-1
v_call: TRBV2
cdr3_nt: TGTGCCAGCAGTGAAGCGTTTCTAGCGAATATCTACAATGAGCAGTTCTTC
cdr3_aa: CASSEAFLANIYNEQFF

d_call: -
clone_size: -
j_call: TRBJ1-1
v_call: TRBV25-1
cdr3_nt: TGTGCCAGCAGTCCCACAGCAGGACAGACGAACACTGAAGCTTTCTTT
cdr3_aa: CASSPTAGQTNTEAFF

d_call: TRBD1
clone_size: -
j_call: TRBJ2-5
v_call: TRBV29-1
cdr3_nt: TGCAGCGCTGGACAGGGGGCGTGGGAGACCCAGTACTTC
cdr3_aa: CSAGQGAWETQYF

d_call: TRBD2
clone_size: -
j_call: TRBJ2-7
v_call: TRBV7-7
cdr3_nt: TGTGCCAGCAGCTTCGGGACTAGCCCTTCCTACGAGCAGTACTTC
cdr3_aa: CASSFGTSPSYEQYF

d_call: -
clone_size: few
j_call: TRBJ1-1
v_call: TRBV7-2
cdr3_nt: TGTGCCAGCAGCTTACAACATTGGAACACTGAAGCTTTCTTT
cdr3_aa: CASSLQHWNTEAFF

d_call: -
clone_size: few
j_call: TRBJ1-5
v_call: TRBV7-8
cdr3_nt: TGTGCCAGCAGCTTAGTATCGACAGGCAATCAGCCCCAGCATTTT
cdr3_aa: CASSLVSTGNQPQHF

d_call: -
clone_size: -
j_call: TRBJ1-2
v_call: TRBV7-2
cdr3_nt: TGTGCCAGCAGCTTTCGGGAGAACTATGGCTACACCTTC
cdr3_aa: CASSFRENYGYTF

d_call: TRBD1
clone_size: -
j_call: TRBJ1-2
v_call: TRBV7-2
cdr3_nt: TGTGCCAGCAGCCAACAGGGGGCTCCGGGAGGCTACACCTTC
cdr3_aa: CASSQQGAPGGYTF

d_call: TRBD1
clone_size: -
j_call: TRBJ2-3
v_call: TRBV28
cdr3_nt: TGTGCCAGCAGTCTCGACAGGGGGGATGCAGATACGCAGTATTTT
cdr3_aa: CASSLDRGDADTQYF

d_call: TRBD1
clone_size: -
j_call: TRBJ1-1
v_call: TRBV6-6
cdr3_nt: TGTGCCAGCAGCTCTACAAACAGGGGTTGGGGAACTGAAGCTTTCTTT
cdr3_aa: CASSSTNRGWGTEAFF

d_call: TRBD2
clone_size: -
j_call: TRBJ2-1
v_call: TRBV15
cdr3_nt: TGTGCCACCAGCGCCCAAGGCTACGGGGGGGGCGTGGATGAGCAGTTCTTC
cdr3_aa: CATSAQGYGGGVDEQFF

d_call: -
clone_size: -
j_call: TRBJ2-3
v_call: TRBV29-1
cdr3_nt: TGCAGCGACTATAGGGGGGATACGCAGTATTTT
cdr3_aa: CSDYRGDTQYF

d_call: -
clone_size: -
j_call: TRBJ1-1
v_call: TRBV19
cdr3_nt: TGTGCCAGCAAGCCTCCGGGACAAGTCAGTGAAGCTTTCTTT
cdr3_aa: CASKPPGQVSEAFF

d_call: TRBD1
clone_size: -
j_call: TRBJ1-6
v_call: TRBV4-1
cdr3_nt: TGCGCCAGCAGCCAGGTGGAAGGGGGCGCATATTCACCCCTCCACTTT
cdr3_aa: CASSQVEGGAYSPLHF

d_call: -
clone_size: -
j_call: TRBJ1-2
v_call: TRBV7-2
cdr3_nt: TGTGCCAGCAGCTTTACTGACGGGAACTATGGCTACACCTTC
cdr3_aa: CASSFTDGNYGYTF

d_call: -
clone_size: once
j_call: TRBJ2-4
v_call: TRBV5-1
cdr3_nt: TGCGCCAGCAGCTTGGGGGAGTGGGCCAAAAACATTCAGTACTTC
cdr3_aa: CASSLGEWAKNIQYF

d_call: -
clone_size: -
j_call: TRBJ1-4
v_call: TRBV6-5
cdr3_nt: TGTGCCAGCAGTTACAAAGAGGATGAAAAACTGTTTTTT
cdr3_aa: CASSYKEDEKLFF

d_call: TRBD1
clone_size: -
j_call: TRBJ2-7
v_call: TRBV15
cdr3_nt: TGTGCCACCAGCAGAGGACAGGGGTCAAACGAGCAGTACTTC
cdr3_aa: CATSRGQGSNEQYF

d_call: -
clone_size: -
j_call: TRBJ2-7
v_call: TRBV6-5
cdr3_nt: TGTGCCAGCAGTTACGTTGGGGGGAGGAGCTCCTACGAGCAGTACTTC
cdr3_aa: CASSYVGGRSSYEQYF

d_call: TRBD2
clone_size: -
j_call: TRBJ2-1
v_call: TRBV15
cdr3_nt: TGTGCCACCAGCAGAGTAAAAGGACTAGGGGATAATGAGCAGTTCTTC
cdr3_aa: CATSRVKGLGDNEQFF

d_call: -
clone_size: -
j_call: TRBJ2-1
v_call: TRBV2
cdr3_nt: TGTGCCAGCACCCCGTCGGCTAGCTCCTACAATGAGCAGTTCTTC
cdr3_aa: CASTPSASSYNEQFF

d_call: TRBD2
clone_size: -
j_call: TRBJ2-2
v_call: TRBV27
cdr3_nt: TGTGCCAGCAGTTTATCGATGGGGACTAGTGTCGGCGGGGAGCTGTTTTTT
cdr3_aa: CASSLSMGTSVGGELFF

d_call: TRBD2
clone_size: -
j_call: TRBJ2-1
v_call: TRBV27
cdr3_nt: TGTGCCAGCAGTTCCGAGGGCGGGAGGTACTACAATGAGCAGTTCTTC
cdr3_aa: CASSSEGGRYYNEQFF

d_call: -
clone_size: -
j_call: TRBJ2-3
v_call: TRBV5-1
cdr3_nt: TGCGCCAGCAGGTTGTCTCGGGTTGGCACAGATACGCAGTATTTT
cdr3_aa: CASRLSRVGTDTQYF

d_call: TRBD1
clone_size: -
j_call: TRBJ2-7
v_call: TRBV28
cdr3_nt: TGTGCCAGCAGTTTATCCCCCCTCCGATGGGACAGGGGAGGGGACTACGAGCAGTACTTC
cdr3_aa: CASSLSPLRWDRGGDYEQYF

d_call: -
clone_size: once
j_call: TRBJ1-2
v_call: TRBV7-2
cdr3_nt: TGTGCCAGCAGCTTACCGGGACTTCCCCTAGAAACCTTC
cdr3_aa: CASSLPGLPLETF

d_call: -
clone_size: -
j_call: TRBJ1-1
v_call: TRBV5-6
cdr3_nt: TGTGCCAGCAGCTTGAAGCAGGGGTGGGACACTGAAGCTTTCTTT
cdr3_aa: CASSLKQGWDTEAFF

d_call: TRBD2
clone_size: -
j_call: TRBJ2-3
v_call: TRBV5-8
cdr3_nt: TGTGCCAGCAGCTTGACGACTAGCGGCTCTAGCACAGATACGCAGTATTTT
cdr3_aa: CASSLTTSGSSTDTQYF

d_call: -
clone_size: -
j_call: TRBJ1-1
v_call: TRBV30
cdr3_nt: TGTGCCTCGAGGAGGAACACTGAAGCTTTCTTT
cdr3_aa: CASRRNTEAFF

d_call: -
clone_size: -
j_call: TRBJ1-2
v_call: TRBV9
cdr3_nt: TGTGCCAGCAGCGCAAAGGGCGGGAACAACTATGGCTACACCTTC
cdr3_aa: CASSAKGGNNYGYTF

d_call: -
clone_size: -
j_call: TRBJ1-5
v_call: TRBV28
cdr3_nt: TGTGCCAGCAGTTTGCCCCGGGGGATCGGGAATCAGCCCCAGCATTTT
cdr3_aa: CASSLPRGIGNQPQHF

d_call: -
clone_size: -
j_call: TRBJ1-4
v_call: TRBV6-5
cdr3_nt: TGTGCCAGCAGTTACTCCCTAGATGCAACTAATGAAAAACTGTTTTTT
cdr3_aa: CASSYSLDATNEKLFF

d_call: TRBD1
clone_size: -
j_call: TRBJ1-5
v_call: TRBV19
cdr3_nt: TGTGCCAGTAGTATAGGACAGGGCCTTAGCAATCAGCCCCAGCATTTT
cdr3_aa: CASSIGQGLSNQPQHF

d_call: -
clone_size: few
j_call: TRBJ2-7
v_call: TRBV19
cdr3_nt: TGTGCCTTTGACGGGGATTACCCCTACGAGCAGTACTTC
cdr3_aa: CAFDGDYPYEQYF

d_call: -
clone_size: -
j_call: TRBJ2-5
v_call: TRBV7-2
cdr3_nt: TGTGCCAGCAGCTTAGGAGCGGATAGGTACTTC
cdr3_aa: CASSLGADRYF

d_call: TRBD1
clone_size: -
j_call: TRBJ1-1
v_call: TRBV13
cdr3_nt: TGTGCCAGCAGCGGAGACAGGGTGAACACTGAAGCTTTCTTT
cdr3_aa: CASSGDRVNTEAFF

d_call: -
clone_size: few
j_call: TRBJ2-7
v_call: TRBV5-4
cdr3_nt: TGTGCCAGCAGCCTTCAAGATCCTGGCAACCTCTACGAGCAGTACTTC
cdr3_aa: CASSLQDPGNLYEQYF

d_call: TRBD1
clone_size: once
j_call: TRBJ1-4
v_call: TRBV4-1
cdr3_nt: TGCGCCAGCAGCCAAGAGCCGGGACAGCTAAATGAAAAACTGTTTTTT
cdr3_aa: CASSQEPGQLNEKLFF

d_call: TRBD1
clone_size: -
j_call: TRBJ1-5
v_call: TRBV18
cdr3_nt: TGTGCCAGCTCACCAGGACAGGGGTTGGAATTTCAGCCCCAGCATTTT
cdr3_aa: CASSPGQGLEFQPQHF

d_call: TRBD1
clone_size: -
j_call: TRBJ2-7
v_call: TRBV27
cdr3_nt: TGTGCCAGCAGTTTTCGGGACAGGGTCTCAATCTGTGGGTGGGCCTACGAGCAGTACTTC
cdr3_aa: CASSFRDRVSICGWAYEQYF

d_call: TRBD2
clone_size: -
j_call: TRBJ2-1
v_call: TRBV29-1
cdr3_nt: TGCAGCGTATTAACTAGCGGGGGGTCGTCCTACAATGAGCAGTTCTTC
cdr3_aa: CSVLTSGGSSYNEQFF

d_call: TRBD1
clone_size: -
j_call: TRBJ2-3
v_call: TRBV27
cdr3_nt: TGTGCCAGCAGTTTGAGTGGCAGGGGGCGCTGGGAAGATACGCAGTATTTT
cdr3_aa: CASSLSGRGRWEDTQYF

d_call: TRBD2
clone_size: -
j_call: TRBJ2-7
v_call: TRBV5-1
cdr3_nt: TGCGCCAGCAGCTTGGCCTGGGGGGGAGTCTACGAGCAGTACTTC
cdr3_aa: CASSLAWGGVYEQYF